What follows are 23 T cell receptor beta chains derived from one specimen sequenced in a study of blood T cell repertoires in COVID-19. Sequenced by immunoSEQ multiplex PCR; TCRdb stores in-frame clones only, minus some. Altogether hundreds of thousands of clones are present, roughly 89% being singletons, with the ten largest covering around 4.3%. Material for sequencing was PBMCs or T cells enriched from blood (not recorded which). The receptor set was obtained from a young woman with acute COVID-19.

This clone appeared once. The CDR3 loop reads CASSLFRGQGPSVLYF. The DNA for the CDR3 is TGTGCCAGCAGCCTCTTCCGGGGCCAGGGGCCTTCCGTCCTATATTTT. The chain is built from TRBV13 and TRBJ1-3; perhaps TRBD1 as D (6 bases). In germline, CDR1 is PRHDT, CDR2 FYEKMQ (reference sequence). Deletions cut 5 bases from V and 14 bases from J, with 28 bases between. The CDR3 length is 16 residues.

This chain uses TRBV19 with TRBJ2-1; 10 bases are a match to TRBD2. Germline V CDR1 and CDR2: LNHDA, SQIVND (reference sequence). The V segment lost 5 bases and the J segment 9 bases; nucleotides outside the gene matches: 7. The CDR3 spans 14 residues. The CDR3 is CASSGAGLAAEQFF. The CDR3 coding sequence is TGTGCCAGTAGTGGGGCCGGACTAGCGGCTGAGCAGTTCTTC.

A single count supports this clone. V usage is TRBV5-1 and J usage is TRBJ2-5; D not certain. This CDR3 contains 13 residues. Germline values: CDR1 SGHRS, CDR2 YFSETQ. The V end lost 4 bases, the J end lost 5 bases, and 12 bases lay between the germline ends. CDR3 in DNA: TGCGCCAGCAGCCCGGGTTCCGATGAGACCCAGTACTTC. It translates to CASSPGSDETQYF.

This clone was detected only once. CDR3 in amino acids: CASSVGPSGGYEQYF. DNA for the CDR3: TGTGCCAGCAGCGTAGGCCCGTCAGGGGGATACGAGCAGTACTTC. The gene calls are TRBV9 and TRBJ2-7; TRBD1 matches 7 bases. The trim removed 0 bases at V and 4 bases at J, leaving 7 bases unmatched. The CDR3 is made up of 15 amino acids. The germline V gene has CDR1 SGDLS and CDR2 YYNGEE.

This clone was detected once. The chain is built from TRBV14 and TRBJ1-1, with a weak D call TRBD1 (6 bases). V lost 4 bases to trimming and J lost 1 base, with 13 bases between them. CDR1 is SGHDN, CDR2 FVKESK, per germline. This CDR3 contains 15 residues. CDR3 region: CASSRQTGANTEAFF. The CDR3 DNA follows: TGTGCCAGCAGCCGGCAGACAGGAGCGAACACTGAAGCTTTCTTT.

The chain has TRBV27 and TRBJ2-5; TRBD2 matches at 15 bases. The ends lost 2 bases at V and 2 bases at J; junction bases unmatched: 0. Germline assignment: CDR1 MNHEY and CDR2 SMNVEV (reference sequence). The CDR3 covers 16 residues. In nucleotides, the CDR3 is TGTGCCAGCAGTTTAGGACTAGCGGGAGGGCAAGAGACCCAGTACTTC. Translating it yields CASSLGLAGGQETQYF.

The J gene is TRBJ1-1, the V gene TRBV25-1; D not resolved. Trimming cost V 8 bases and J 4 bases, with 14 bases left between them. Germline V lookup: CDR1 MGHDK, CDR2 SYGVNS. The CDR3 is 13 residues long. The DNA of the CDR3 is TGTGCCAGCGCCTTAAGGGAGAGCACTGAAGCTTTCTTT. It translates to CASALRESTEAFF.

The chain uses TRBV7-9 and TRBJ1-6; D remains unclear. Germline V CDR1 and CDR2: SEHNR, FQNEAQ (reference sequence). The germline V and J ends were trimmed by 0 bases and 7 bases, with 7 bases remaining between them. The CDR3 extends over 14 amino acids. CDR3 loop: CASSLAPGNSPLHF. In nucleotides, the CDR3 is TGTGCCAGCAGCTTAGCCCCGGGGAATTCACCCCTCCACTTT.

For the CDR3, the DNA is TGTGCCAGCTCACCCCTTGAGAGGGCCGGGGGCTACACCTTC. Translating it yields CASSPLERAGGYTF. The chain carries TRBV18 and TRBJ1-2; D is ambiguous. V was pared by 3 bases and J by 8 bases, with 16 bases between. CDR1 and CDR2 from the germline V gene are KGHSH and LQKENI. CDR3 length: 14 residues.

This clone showed up just a few times. V and J are TRBV19 and TRBJ2-1, with D perhaps TRBD2 (6 bases). The CDR3 loop spans 16 amino acids. Per the germline V gene, CDR1 is LNHDA and CDR2 is SQIVND (reference sequence). Trimming left V 7 bases short and J 1 base short, with 17 bases between. CDR3 amino acids: CASTPAGGWSYNEQFF. CDR3 bases: TGTGCCAGTACTCCGGCTGGAGGGTGGTCCTACAATGAGCAGTTCTTC.

The chain links TRBV28 to TRBJ1-5; tentatively, D is TRBD1 (6 bases). The CDR3 runs to 16 residues. Germline V lookup: CDR1 MDHEN, CDR2 SYDVKM. Between the trimmed V and J ends, which lost 0 bases and 0 bases, there was a span of 9 bases. CDR3 coding DNA: TGTGCCAGCAGTTTATGGTCAGGGGTTAGCAATCAGCCCCAGCATTTT. Translation: CASSLWSGVSNQPQHF. The variable domain in full, with the rest retrieved from reference TRBV28 and TRBJ1-5, is DVKVTQSSRYLVKRTGEKVFLECVQDMDHENMFWYRQDPGLGLRLIYFSYDVKMKEKGDIPEGYSVSREKKERFSLILESASTNQTSMYLCASSLWSGVSNQPQHFGDGTRLSIL.

The chain recombines TRBV7-9 with TRBJ2-3; D ambiguous. The CDR3 loop spans 17 amino acids. V gave up 1 base and J gave up 0 bases, with 14 bases separating them. Germline V CDR1 and CDR2: SEHNR, FQNEAQ (reference sequence). CDR3 amino acids: CASSLGLTTPSTDTQYF. CDR3 nucleotide sequence: TGTGCCAGCAGCTTAGGACTGACGACCCCTAGCACAGATACGCAGTATTTT. Looking up the rest from reference TRBV7-9 and TRBJ2-3 gives the full variable domain: DTGVSQNPRHKITKRGQNVTFRCDPISEHNRLYWYRQTLGQGPEFLTYFQNEAQLEKSRLLSDRFSAERPKGSFSTLEIQRTEQGDSAMYLCASSLGLTTPSTDTQYFGPGTRLTVL.

The count of this clone is one. The chain couples TRBV28 to TRBJ2-5; possibly TRBD1 for D (6 bases). Trimming cost V 4 bases and J 4 bases, with 16 bases left between them. The CDR3 spans 15 residues. Germline-derived CDR1 and CDR2 are MDHEN and SYDVKM. CDR3 in amino acids: CASSSRLYRVETQYF. The CDR3 coding sequence is TGTGCCAGCAGTTCCCGACTCTACAGGGTAGAGACCCAGTACTTC.

V is TRBV6-5 and J is TRBJ1-2, with D possibly being TRBD1 (5 bases). The V gene lost 5 bases and the J gene lost 4 bases, with 11 bases spanning the gap. The germline V gene encodes CDR1 MNHEY and CDR2 SVGAGI. CDR3 size: 13 residues. This chain's CDR3 is CASSTGGGYGYTF. CDR3 nucleotides: TGTGCCAGCAGTACGGGGGGTGGCTATGGCTACACCTTC.

The rearrangement links TRBV13 to TRBJ2-1; 11 bases match TRBD2. CDR1 and CDR2 (germline): PRHDT, FYEKMQ (reference sequence). V was clipped by 5 bases and J by 4 bases; unmatched bases: 7. This CDR3 spans 16 amino acids. The CDR3 spells CASSAGLAEFYNEQFF. In DNA form, the CDR3 reads TGTGCCAGCAGCGCGGGACTAGCGGAATTTTACAATGAGCAGTTCTTC.

This chain uses TRBV4-1 with TRBJ1-5, with D possibly being TRBD1 (6 bases). Trimming removed 4 bases from V and 4 bases from J, with 17 bases in between. The CDR3 is made up of 16 amino acids. Germline CDR1 and CDR2: MGHRA and YSYEKL. CDR3 nucleotide sequence: TGCGCCAGCAGCCCAGAGGGGGGTGGGGGAAATCAGCCCCAGCATTTT. Protein sequence: CASSPEGGGGNQPQHF.

The V gene is TRBV5-1, the J gene TRBJ1-6, with D possibly TRBD1 on 6 matching bases. The germline gives CDR1 SGHRS, CDR2 YFSETQ. Trimming pared 6 bases from V and 10 bases from J, leaving 20 bases between. This CDR3 spans 15 amino acids. The CDR3 loop reads CASTPGGGSGSPLHF. CDR3 nucleotides: TGCGCCAGCACCCCCGGGGGGGGCTCGGGGTCACCCCTCCACTTT.

In regard to this clone: This sample includes further DNA sequences coding for the same CDR3. The J gene is TRBJ1-2, the V gene TRBV12-3 or TRBV12-4, with a weak D call TRBD1 (5 bases). V was cut by 6 bases and J by 5 bases, with 10 bases left in between. This CDR3 is 12 amino acids long. For the CDR3, the DNA is TGTGCCAGCAGCCCGGGGGGATATGGCTACACCTTC. Its protein product is CASSPGGYGYTF.

The rearrangement uses TRBV28 and TRBJ1-6, with TRBD1 identical over 8 bases. This CDR3 contains 18 residues. Germline V gives CDR1 MDHEN, CDR2 SYDVKM. J lost 0 bases, V lost 2 bases, and 6 bases had no gene match. The CDR3 loop reads CASSLDRGQSSYNSPLHF. CDR3 nucleotide sequence: TGTGCCAGCAGTTTAGACAGGGGTCAGAGCTCCTATAATTCACCCCTCCACTTT. Variable domain in full (rest from reference TRBV28 and TRBJ1-6): DVKVTQSSRYLVKRTGEKVFLECVQDMDHENMFWYRQDPGLGLRLIYFSYDVKMKEKGDIPEGYSVSREKKERFSLILESASTNQTSMYLCASSLDRGQSSYNSPLHFGNGTRLTVT.

The chain carries TRBV21-1 and TRBJ2-7; the D call in the table, TRBD2, was not verified against the DNA. TRBV21-1 is a pseudogene locus. The CDR3 runs to 15 residues. CDR3 loop: CASSKNGLSAYEQYF. The CDR3 DNA follows: TGTGCCAGCAGCAAAAACGGACTATCTGCATACGAGCAGTACTTC.

This chain uses TRBV28 with TRBJ2-1; D remains ambiguous. Per germline, CDR1 MDHEN and CDR2 SYDVKM. The ends were cut back, 2 bases at V and 10 bases at J, with 6 bases in the middle. This CDR3 is 11 amino acids long. CDR3 nucleotide sequence: TGTGCCAGCAGTTTAACCCGGGAGCAGTTCTTC. This gives the protein CASSLTREQFF.

The rearrangement links TRBV20-1 to TRBJ1-4, with D perhaps TRBD1 (6 bases). The CDR3 consists of 15 residues. The ends were cut back, 3 bases at V and 4 bases at J, with 15 bases in the middle. The germline V gene encodes CDR1 DFQATT and CDR2 SNEGSKA (reference sequence). CDR3 sequence: CSASPRGQNNEKLFF. The CDR3 DNA follows: TGCAGTGCTAGTCCTAGAGGACAGAATAATGAAAAACTGTTTTTT.

The CDR3 DNA reads TGTGCCAGCAGTCCCTACATCGACAGCTCCTACGAGCAGTACTTC. It yields the protein CASSPYIDSSYEQYF. J is TRBJ2-7 and V is TRBV28, with a tentative D call TRBD1 (5 bases). Germline CDR1 is MDHEN and CDR2 is SYDVKM. The CDR3 runs 15 residues. V gave up 5 bases and J gave up 0 bases, with 14 bases separating them. Complete variable domain (other parts from reference TRBV28 and TRBJ2-7): DVKVTQSSRYLVKRTGEKVFLECVQDMDHENMFWYRQDPGLGLRLIYFSYDVKMKEKGDIPEGYSVSREKKERFSLILESASTNQTSMYLCASSPYIDSSYEQYFGPGTRLTVT.